The rows below give T cell receptor beta chains drawn from one sample of a study of cytomegalovirus exposure and HLA in healthy donors. Profiled with immunoSEQ multiplex PCR; TCRdb holds only in-frame clones, not every one. The sample records about 110,000 clones, more than 65% being singletons. Source material: PBMCs. The receptor set was obtained from a woman in her twenties or thirties in good health and CMV-seronegative. Both conserved end residues are part of each CDR3. Each record gives: V gene, J gene, D gene, clone size, CDR3 DNA, CDR3 protein. A D gene is named only where the DNA matches it firmly. Some rows mark clone size as missing; the rest say once, few, many or name a class of expanded clone.

TRBV6-1	TRBJ1-2	-	once	TGTGCCAGCAGCGCTGCGGCCAGAACTAACTATGGCTACACCTTC	CASSAAARTNYGYTF
TRBV6-6	TRBJ1-4	TRBD1	-	TGTGCCAGCAGTACCACAGGGGGCGATAATGAAAAACTGTTTTTT	CASSTTGGDNEKLFF
TRBV18	TRBJ1-2	-	few	TGTGCCAGCTCACCTGCGGGGGCCGGTTATGGCTACACCTTC	CASSPAGAGYGYTF
TRBV30	TRBJ2-2	TRBD1	-	TGTGCCTGGACCGGGACAGGGATCACCGGGGAGCTGTTTTTT	CAWTGTGITGELFF
TRBV5-1	TRBJ2-2	-	once	TGCGCCAGCAGCTTGGGGCAGGCAGGCACCGGGGAGCTGTTTTTT	CASSLGQAGTGELFF
TRBV2	TRBJ2-3	TRBD2	-	TGTGCCAGCCGACTAGCGGGAGTGGCTGATACGCAGTATTTT	CASRLAGVADTQYF
TRBV2	TRBJ2-1	TRBD1	-	TGTGCCAGCAGTGAAGCGGTGGGGACAGGGGATGTTGAGCAGTTCTTC	CASSEAVGTGDVEQFF
TRBV30	TRBJ1-1	TRBD1	-	TGTGCCTGGGGACAGGGCCCTGAAGCTTTCTTT	CAWGQGPEAFF
TRBV28	TRBJ1-1	-	few	TGTGCCAGCAGTTTACGTCAGGGAGGTGGTGCTTTCTTT	CASSLRQGGGAFF
TRBV30	TRBJ1-2	TRBD1	-	TGTGCCCGAAACAGGGGGGACTATGGCTACACCTTC	CARNRGDYGYTF
TRBV2	TRBJ2-1	TRBD2	-	TGTGCCAGCAGTGTTACGGGGGGCAATGAGCAGTTCTTC	CASSVTGGNEQFF
TRBV27	TRBJ2-2	-	-	TGTGCCAGCAGTTTCCTCGGGTCGAGCGGGGAGCTGTTTTTT	CASSFLGSSGELFF
TRBV4-2	TRBJ2-7	TRBD1	-	TGTGCCAGCAGCCACTTGGGACAGAACTACGAGCAGTACTTC	CASSHLGQNYEQYF
TRBV7-9	TRBJ2-1	TRBD1	-	TGTGCCAGCAGCAACCCAGGGACAGGATACAATGAGCAGTTCTTC	CASSNPGTGYNEQFF
TRBV30	TRBJ1-4	-	-	TGTGCCTGGAGTTTCTACGGACTGGGGATTAATGAAAAACTGTTTTTT	CAWSFYGLGINEKLFF
TRBV6-5	TRBJ1-1	-	-	TGTGCCAGCAGTTGGACATTGAACACTGAAGCTTTCTTT	CASSWTLNTEAFF
TRBV5-5	TRBJ1-5	TRBD1	-	TGTGCCAGCAGTTTGGAAGGGGGCGGTCAGCCCCAGCATTTT	CASSLEGGGQPQHF
TRBV30	TRBJ1-2	-	-	TGTGCCTGGTATCTTGGGACATCTATTAACTATGGCTACACCTTC	CAWYLGTSINYGYTF
TRBV30	TRBJ2-4	TRBD2	-	TGTGCCTGGAGGGGTGGTAGCGGGACTCCAGCCAAAAACATTCAGTACTTC	CAWRGGSGTPAKNIQYF
TRBV29-1	TRBJ1-2	TRBD1	-	TGCAGCGTTCGTGTGGGACAGGGACCGTTGAGACCTCGGGGCTACACCTTC	CSVRVGQGPLRPRGYTF
TRBV27	TRBJ1-2	TRBD1	once	TGTGCCAGCAGTTTAGGGCCGGGGCAGGGGGTTTGGTTGTATGGCTACACCTTC	CASSLGPGQGVWLYGYTF
TRBV5-1	TRBJ2-1	-	once	TGCGCCAGCAGATTGGAATTGGGTTGGAGCAGGGAAAATGAGCAGTTCTTC	CASRLELGWSRENEQFF
TRBV5-1	TRBJ1-3	-	-	TGCGCCAGCAGCTTGGCTACCCTGGACAGCGGAAACACCATATATTTT	CASSLATLDSGNTIYF
TRBV5-1	TRBJ2-2	TRBD1	-	TGCGCCAGCAGCTTACCGGACAGGGGAGGCACCGGGGAGCTGTTTTTT	CASSLPDRGGTGELFF
TRBV19	TRBJ2-2	-	-	TGTGCCAGTAGAGAGACAGGGACTAACACCGGGGAGCTGTTTTTT	CASRETGTNTGELFF
TRBV2	TRBJ1-1	-	-	TGTGCCAGCAGTGTCTGGGACATAGGGAACACTGAAGCTTTCTTT	CASSVWDIGNTEAFF
TRBV30	TRBJ2-5	TRBD1	-	TGTGCCTGGAGTGTACGGACAGGCGTACAAGAGACCCAGTACTTC	CAWSVRTGVQETQYF
TRBV6-1	TRBJ1-2	-	-	TGTGCCAGCACCCACGAAGGGGCAGTGAGAGATGGCTACACCTTC	CASTHEGAVRDGYTF
TRBV9	TRBJ2-2	-	-	TGTGCCAGCAGCGCGGCGGCAGCGCGGGACACCGGGGAGCTGTTTTTT	CASSAAAARDTGELFF
TRBV7-9	TRBJ2-6	-	-	TGTGCCAGCATCCAACAGGGCATCTTGACCTCTGGGGCCAACGTCCTGACTTTC	CASIQQGILTSGANVLTF
TRBV9	TRBJ2-3	-	once	TGTGCCAGCAGCGGGGGAGGCTACACAGATACGCAGTATTTT	CASSGGGYTDTQYF
TRBV28	TRBJ1-4	-	-	TGTGCCAGCAGTTTAGGGGGGGACTTGCGGGAACTGTTTTTT	CASSLGGDLRELFF
TRBV28	TRBJ1-3	TRBD1	once	TGTGCCAGCAGTTTCGCAGGGGGGTCTGGAAACACCATATATTTT	CASSFAGGSGNTIYF
TRBV18	TRBJ1-1	TRBD1	-	TGTGCCAGCTCACCACAGGGGGCTCGGACTGAAGCTTTCTTT	CASSPQGARTEAFF
TRBV30	TRBJ1-1	TRBD1	-	TGTGCCTGGGACAGGGGGCAGGATAAAGCTTTCTTT	CAWDRGQDKAFF
TRBV7-9	TRBJ2-2	-	-	TGTGCCAGCAGCTTAGCTGTATCCCGACAGGGAGGAACCGGGGAGCTGTTTTTT	CASSLAVSRQGGTGELFF
TRBV4-1	TRBJ2-1	TRBD2	-	TGCGCCAGCAGCCAAGGGGGGGGATGGGGAGGTGAGCAGTTCTTC	CASSQGGGWGGEQFF
TRBV2	TRBJ1-2	TRBD1	-	TGTGCCAGCGAAAGGGACAGGGCCTATGGCTACACCTTC	CASERDRAYGYTF
TRBV14	TRBJ2-2	-	-	TGTGCCAGCAGCCAGGGCCCCCGGGAGCTGTTTTTT	CASSQGPRELFF
TRBV27	TRBJ2-7	-	-	TGTGCCAGCAGTTCTGGACTTGATCGGTACGAGCAGTACTTC	CASSSGLDRYEQYF
TRBV30	TRBJ1-3	-	-	TGTGCCTGGAGACTGAAAAGCTCTGGAAACACCATATATTTT	CAWRLKSSGNTIYF
TRBV27	TRBJ1-1	-	-	TGTGCCAGCAGGGGAGTTGGGAAGAACACTGAAGCTTTCTTT	CASRGVGKNTEAFF
TRBV11-3	TRBJ2-1	TRBD2	-	TGTGCCAGCAGCCCGACTAGCGGGACATACAATGAGCAGTTCTTC	CASSPTSGTYNEQFF
TRBV10-2	TRBJ1-1	-	-	TGCGCCAGCAGATGGGACATAAACACTGAAGCTTTCTTT	CASRWDINTEAFF
TRBV18	TRBJ2-7	-	-	TGTGCCAGCTCGGGGGACTCAGCCTACGAGCAGTACTTC	CASSGDSAYEQYF
TRBV11-2	TRBJ1-2	-	once	TGTGCCAGCATCCCTTCGATAGGGAGGAACTATGGCTACACCTTC	CASIPSIGRNYGYTF
TRBV6-5	TRBJ1-2	TRBD1	-	TGTGCCAGCAGTAACCCGGACAGGGGGTATGGCTACACCTTC	CASSNPDRGYGYTF
TRBV18	TRBJ2-2	TRBD1	-	TGTGCCAGCTCCCCTGGACAGGACACCGGGGAGCTGTTTTTT	CASSPGQDTGELFF
TRBV9	TRBJ2-7	-	few	TGTGCCAGCAGCCAGGGGCTACTAAGGGAGCAGTACTTC	CASSQGLLREQYF
TRBV19	TRBJ1-3	-	-	TGTGCCAGTAGTCGGGAGATCTACTCTGGAAACACCATATATTTT	CASSREIYSGNTIYF
TRBV6-5	TRBJ1-2	-	-	TGTGCCAGCAGTTATCTCCTGACAGGACCAAATGGCTACACCTTC	CASSYLLTGPNGYTF
TRBV19	TRBJ2-1	TRBD2	few	TGTGCCAGTAGTTTAGGACTAGCGGCCTACAATGAGCAGTTCTTC	CASSLGLAAYNEQFF
TRBV6-6	TRBJ1-2	-	-	TGTGCCAGCAGTTTGGTTGGGGCCGAGGTCGGCTACACCTTC	CASSLVGAEVGYTF
TRBV18	TRBJ1-2	-	-	TGTGCCAGCTCACCATCCCAGGGCCCATATGACGATGGCTACACCTTC	CASSPSQGPYDDGYTF
TRBV5-6	TRBJ2-3	TRBD2	-	TGTGCCAGCAGCGCCGGTTTCGTTAGCGGGAGAACAGATACGCAGTATTTT	CASSAGFVSGRTDTQYF
TRBV7-2	TRBJ1-2	-	-	TGTGCCAGCAGCTTAGATTGGGGGGACTATGGCTACACCTTC	CASSLDWGDYGYTF
TRBV6-5	TRBJ1-2	TRBD1	-	TGTGCCAGCAGTTACTCGTGGGACAGAAAAAACTATGGCTACACCTTC	CASSYSWDRKNYGYTF
TRBV2	TRBJ1-2	-	-	TGTGCCAGCAGTGAGCAGGGGAACTATGGCTACACCTTC	CASSEQGNYGYTF